These 18 T cell receptor beta chains were sequenced from one sample in a study of spatial heterogeneity in lung cancer. The study's findings and limits: For expanded intratumoral alpha and beta TCRs, counts tracked tumor mutation counts.

No antigen has been assigned to these receptors. Time point meaning: sample taken at primary tumor resection. One entry per CDR3 protein, called by TCRdb with MiXCR from the 5' RACE reads. Found here are approximately 3,800 distinct CDR3 sequences, 6.9% of them singletons; the top ten hold around 20%. This sample comprised lung tumor tissue, obtained at surgery. These receptors were taken from a male donor with early-stage non-small cell lung cancer.

By sample share, this clonotype is medium-sized (0.01 to 0.1%). This beta chain is an off-target read within a library intended for alpha chains, so its frequency means little. The V gene is TRBV7-9, the J gene TRBJ2-4; D may be TRBD1 (6 bases). The germline V gene has CDR1 SEHNR and CDR2 FQNEAQ (reference sequence). The CDR3 is made up of 15 amino acids. Trimming took 4 bases from V and 1 from J, leaving 11 bases between them. CDR3: CASSSTGDAKNIQYF. The CDR3 DNA reads as TGTGCCAGCAGCTCGACAGGCGACGCCAAAAACATTCAGTACTTC. The variable domain in full, with the rest retrieved from reference TRBV7-9 and TRBJ2-4, is DTGVSQNPRHKITKRGQNVTFRCDPISEHNRLYWYRQTLGQGPEFLTYFQNEAQLEKSRLLSDRFSAERPKGSFSTLEIQRTEQGDSAMYLCASSSTGDAKNIQYFGAGTRLSVL.

By proportion, this clonotype is medium-sized (0.01 to 0.1%). Since the library was made to target alpha chains, this beta chain is a stray read and its abundance is not meaningful. The chain employs TRBV20-1 and TRBJ2-3; no reliable D call. The CDR3 has 14 residues. Germline V gene data show CDR1 as DFQATT and CDR2 as SNEGSKA (reference sequence). V gave up 6 bases and J gave up 1 base, with 14 bases separating them. The CDR3 nucleotides read TGCAGTGCCCACTCTGGGTTGGGCACAGATACGCAGTATTTT. It translates to CSAHSGLGTDTQYF.

This clonotype was seen at least ten times. Because the library targeted alpha chains, this beta chain is an off-target read whose size means little. The chain is built from TRBV5-1 and TRBJ2-1; D gene unclear. V lost 0 bases and J lost 6, with 10 bases in between. The V gene's germline CDR1 is SGHRS and CDR2 YFSETQ. This CDR3 comprises 14 residues. The CDR3 DNA follows: TGCGCCAGCAGCTTGGAGATAGGTAGCAATGAGCAGTTCTTC. Protein sequence: CASSLEIGSNEQFF. Together with reference TRBV5-1 and TRBJ2-1, the CDR3 gives the full variable domain: KAGVTQTPRYLIKTRGQQVTLSCSPISGHRSVSWYQQTPGQGLQFLFEYFSETQRNKGNFPGRFSGRQFSNSRSEMNVSTLELGDSALYLCASSLEIGSNEQFFGPGTRLTVL.

This clonotype was seen a handful of times. This beta chain is a stray sequence in a library constructed for alpha chains; its clone size is not meaningful. The chain recombines TRBV6-1 with TRBJ2-3, with 8 bases matching TRBD2. The CDR3 spans 15 residues. Germline V lookup: CDR1 MNHNS, CDR2 SASEGT. J was trimmed by 0 bases and V by 4 bases; bases with no gene match: 3. The CDR3 region is CASSVLADSTDTQYF. The CDR3, as DNA: TGTGCCAGCAGTGTACTAGCGGACAGCACAGATACGCAGTATTTT.

By frequency in the sample, this clonotype is medium-sized. The library was prepared for alpha chains; this beta chain is a stray read, so its frequency means little. The chain joins TRBV20-1 to TRBJ2-1, with TRBD2 matching over 11 bases. V shed 1 base, J shed 4 bases, and the junction held 9 bases outside the gene matches. From germline, CDR1 is DFQATT and CDR2 SNEGSKA (reference sequence). The CDR3 spans 17 residues. The CDR3 sequence: CSARGVGLAGPYNEQFF. CDR3 bases: TGCAGTGCTAGAGGAGTTGGACTAGCGGGCCCTTACAATGAGCAGTTCTTC.

This clonotype rates as medium-sized. This beta chain is a stray read from a library made for alpha chains; its abundance is not meaningful. The chain uses TRBV5-4 and TRBJ2-5; 9 bases line up with TRBD2. CDR1 SGHNT and CDR2 YYREEE come from the germline V gene (reference sequence). CDR3 length equals 15 residues. Trimming at V came to 5 bases and at J to 0 bases, leaving 5 bases not matched to a gene. CDR3 region: CASRIAGAYQETQYF. CDR3 in DNA: TGTGCCAGCAGAATAGCGGGGGCGTACCAAGAGACCCAGTACTTC.

This clonotype is termed medium-sized. The library was built for alpha chains, so this beta chain is an off-target read and its size means little. V and J are TRBV6-1 and TRBJ1-6; a possible D gene is TRBD1 (5 bases). Deletions cut 7 bases from V and 7 bases from J, with 17 bases between. Germline V gene sequence: CDR1 MNHNS, CDR2 SASEGT. The CDR3 is 15 residues long. CDR3 sequence reads: CASNGGDRQNSPLHF. The CDR3 DNA is TGTGCCAGCAATGGGGGAGATCGGCAGAATTCACCCCTCCACTTT.

This clonotype qualifies as medium-sized (0.01 to 0.1%). Within a library made for alpha chains, this beta chain is off target, and its count is uninformative. The chain is built from TRBV7-9 and TRBJ2-7; unclear D gene. Trimming removed 3 bases from V and 2 bases from J, with 11 bases in between. CDR3 length: 14 residues. Germline V gene sequence: CDR1 SEHNR, CDR2 FQNEAQ (reference sequence). CDR3: CASSFAESTYEQYF. DNA of the CDR3: TGTGCCAGCAGCTTCGCCGAGAGTACCTACGAGCAGTACTTC.

This clonotype is labeled as medium-sized (0.01 to 0.1%). The library was built for alpha chains, so this beta chain is an off-target read and its size means little. The CDR3 DNA sequence: TGTGCCAGCAGCCAAGACGGGCCCTTTGCGGGGGGTTCAGATACGCAGTATTTT. Its translation is CASSQDGPFAGGSDTQYF. V and J are TRBV3-1 and TRBJ2-3; the match to TRBD2 covers 8 bases. The V gene end was trimmed by 0 bases and the J gene end by 4 bases; junction bases not matched to a gene: 12. The germline gives CDR1 LGHDT, CDR2 YNNKEL (reference sequence). The CDR3 consists of 18 residues.

This clonotype was seen many times. The size of this beta chain means little, since it is a stray read in a library made for alpha chains. The chain has TRBV6-4 and TRBJ2-3, with 10 bases matching TRBD1. The CDR3 runs 15 residues. The junction had 0 bases not matched to a gene; V was cut back by 2 bases and J by 1 base. The V gene's germline CDR1 is MRHNA and CDR2 SNTAGT. The CDR3, as DNA: TGTGCCAGCAGTGACGGGACAGGGGGCACAGATACGCAGTATTTT. It encodes CASSDGTGGTDTQYF.

By share, this clonotype ranks as medium-sized. A library prepared for alpha chains yielded this beta chain as an off-target read; its size is of little meaning. This chain joins TRBV5-6 and TRBJ2-7, with no clear D. Trimming left V 0 bases short and J 3 bases short, with 10 bases between. CDR1 and CDR2 (germline): SGHDT, YYEEEE. The CDR3 sequence is 14 residues long. The CDR3 nucleotides are TGTGCCAGCAGCTTGGGGAGATCTCTCTACGAGCAGTACTTC. Protein sequence: CASSLGRSLYEQYF.

This clonotype was counted a few times. The library was prepared for alpha chains; this beta chain is a stray read, so its frequency means little. V usage is TRBV30 and J usage is TRBJ2-1; weak D call: TRBD1 (5 bases). CDR3 length: 13 residues. Deletions cut 0 bases from V and 6 bases from J, with 9 bases between. CDR1 and CDR2 (germline): GTSNPN, SVGIG (reference sequence). The CDR3 loop reads CAWSVLGANEQFF. As DNA, the CDR3 is TGTGCCTGGAGTGTCCTTGGGGCCAATGAGCAGTTCTTC.

This clonotype is termed medium-sized. This beta chain turned up in a library designed for alpha chains; as an off-target read, its abundance says little. The chain links TRBV10-3 to TRBJ2-1; 7 bases are shared with TRBD1. The CDR3 extends over 15 amino acids. Germline CDR1 is ENHRY and CDR2 is SYGVKD. Germline trimming cut 2 bases from V and 7 bases from J; bases unmatched to any gene: 8. CDR3 DNA: TGTGCCATCAGTGAGGGAAGGGGGCAAAGGAATGAGCAGTTCTTC. Translating it yields CAISEGRGQRNEQFF.

By share of the sample, this clonotype is medium-sized (0.01 to 0.1%). The library was built for alpha chains, so this beta chain is an off-target read and its size means little. J is TRBJ2-2 and V is TRBV20-1; no reliable D call. The germline V gene has CDR1 DFQATT and CDR2 SNEGSKA (reference sequence). Trimming removed 4 bases at V and 7 bases at J, with 13 bases between. This CDR3 spans 13 amino acids. The CDR3 is CSATAPLYGELFF. For the CDR3, the DNA is TGCAGTGCTACGGCCCCCCTTTACGGGGAGCTGTTTTTT.

This clonotype was picked up a small number of times. The junction does not match germline at one end; this may be a read error. This beta chain is an off-target read within a library intended for alpha chains, so its frequency means little. V gene TRBV9 combines with J gene TRBJ2-5; D is ambiguous. The CDR3 loop spans 13 amino acids. Germline V gene sequence: CDR1 SGDLS, CDR2 YYNGEE. The CDR3 DNA reads TGTGCCAGCAGCGTAGGCCAGGCCCAAGAGACCCACTTC. As protein: CASSVGQAQETHF.

Points on this clonotype: A much larger clone lies a single base off, so this may be a read error. This beta chain represents an off-target read in a library built for alpha chains; its size is of limited meaning. This chain links TRBV28 with TRBJ1-2; D uncertain. The CDR3 is 12 residues long. CDR1 is MDHEN and CDR2 is SYDVKM in the germline V gene. Trimming took 5 bases from V and 8 from J, leaving 12 bases between them. The CDR3 reads CASSQKVVGYTF. The DNA for the CDR3 is TGTGCCAGCAGTCAAAAAGTGGTCGGCTACACCTTC.

This clonotype is classed as medium-sized. In a library made to pick up alpha chains, this beta chain is a stray read with a size that means little. The V gene is TRBV7-2, the J gene TRBJ2-1; perhaps TRBD1 as D (6 bases). Germline CDR1 and CDR2: SGHTA and FQGNSA. Trimming shortened V by 4 bases and J by 9 bases, and 22 bases separated the two germline ends. The CDR3 has 16 amino acids. The CDR3 protein is CASSSRQDGPGREQFF. The CDR3 DNA reads TGTGCCAGCAGCTCCCGACAGGACGGGCCGGGACGTGAGCAGTTCTTC.

This clonotype is medium-sized (0.01 to 0.1%). Being off target in a library aimed at alpha chains, this beta chain has a size of little meaning. This chain uses TRBV4-1 with TRBJ2-1; weak D call: TRBD1 (7 bases). Germline CDR1 MGHRA, CDR2 YSYEKL. V was pared by 4 bases and J by 5 bases, with 12 bases between. The CDR3 has 14 amino acids. The CDR3 here is CASSPQGEDNEQFF. The DNA for the CDR3 is TGCGCCAGCAGCCCTCAGGGGGAGGACAATGAGCAGTTCTTC.